This T cell receptor beta chain came from a study of cytomegalovirus exposure and HLA in healthy donors (dated 2017 in TCRdb). Regarding the research as a whole: An earlier analysis of 550 to 700 of the donors reported 250 to 350 Gb of sequence data and about 100 million unique TCR beta sequences from about 179 million T cells. Roughly 300 gigabases of sequencing data and approximately 91 million unique TCR sequences made up an early release that covered about 640 HLA-typed donors. Among the roughly 410 genotyped donors, about 85% belonged to the genetic ancestry cluster associated with self-reported Caucasian donors. The study aimed to test whether signatures of past pathogen exposure could be identified by cataloging public T cell receptors. The T cell repertoires of several hundred subjects were profiled by immunosequencing and related to cytomegalovirus serostatus. Along with the roughly 700-subject first cohort, a separate validation cohort of around 110 different subjects was used. The study combined high-throughput TCR immunosequencing, statistical association of individual TCRs with disease status, and machine learning to predict cytomegalovirus infection status. To study patterns of TCR occurrence, a later analysis re-analyzed previously published TCR beta repertoires from 500 to 850 donors and added high-resolution HLA genotyping. Rather than using new phenotypic data, the later analysis identified candidate immune exposures from TCR beta sequences and from how often those sequences occurred across donors. In an earlier analysis of a few hundred of the donors, high-throughput TCR beta sequencing was used to judge whether each TCR beta V gene segment behaved as functional or pseudogenic. Donor age, sex, ethnicity and CMV serostatus were compiled together with the repertoire data. A later genetic analysis took genome-wide SNP genotypes for about 55% of the roughly 700 donors and used that subset as a discovery cohort. Every discovery cohort repertoire had been produced on one sequencing platform. Both class I and class II loci were covered by HLA typing, at four-digit resolution. The number of typed donors differed by locus: about 629-640 for A, B, C, DRB1 and DQB1; about 520 for DQA1; approximately 610 for DPA1; and some 470 for DPB1. Because of strong linkage in the cohort, five DR-DQ haplotypes were treated as single units for association and clustering. Among almost 400 genotyped donors of the cohort, an average of approximately 250,000 unique TCR beta nucleotide sequences were sequenced per donor, roughly a sixth of them non-productive. General study outcomes and caveats: A further reported finding was that TCR beta sequences accurately predicted the HLA-A and HLA-B alleles for most subjects in the first cohort. In a later analysis, several top co-occurrence clusters were reported to appear linked to parvovirus B19, influenza, CMV and Epstein-Barr virus. Most TCR sequences were observed very rarely across donors, whereas some public TCRs were present in many individuals. The authors suggested that the approach could potentially be extended to other disease states and immunological phenotypes. The classifier was reported to diagnose cytomegalovirus status with high specificity and sensitivity in both the original and validation cohorts. When HLA alleles, especially DR and DQ, strongly co-occurred, attributing TCR associations to individual alleles was difficult. Specific HLA alleles were associated with around 18,000 TCR beta sequences at a false discovery rate of 0.05 in a later analysis. The cohort was sequenced for TCR beta chains only, and without alpha or paired-chain data the features that could be detected were limited. Linkage disequilibrium might explain the correlated functional status among segregating V segments, but an unknown experimental factor could not be ruled out. A later analysis found that TCR association rates varied across HLA loci, with DRB1 alleles showing the most associated TCRs and HLA-C alleles the fewest. CMV serostatus was the only immune exposure information available for the cohort. A few of the identified cytomegalovirus-associated TCR beta chains were confirmed in vitro to be specific for cytomegalovirus antigens. Roughly uniform sequencing depth across donors was assumed in presence/absence analyses, although this assumption may not hold. Most CMV-associated TCR beta chains appeared to be HLA-restricted in a later analysis, and the HLA associations seemed to be driven largely by CMV exposure. Because counts were too low, approximately 18 rarely observed V segments, including chromosome 9 orphons, were excluded from the earlier analysis of 587 of the donors. In a later genetic analysis, fewer N-insertions in productive TCRs were reported among donors in an Asian-associated ancestry cluster than the approximately 670-donor mean. An earlier analysis of several hundred of the donors showed that most TCR beta V segments appeared in productive rearrangements either about 87% or about 30% of the time, which broadly matched IMGT annotations. The study listed 164 TCR beta chains as associated with cytomegalovirus. A group of highly shared sequence variants was considered likely to be a technical artifact of the sequencing pipeline. Because the 87-base-pair reads could not distinguish some IMGT-functional V segments, including TRBV6-2 and TRBV6-3, those segments were excluded. Because HLA typing was missing for some donors at each locus, association tests included only the typed subset. In a later analysis, HLA-associated TCR beta chains were found to be more clonally expanded and to have lower generation probabilities than equally common non-associated chains. V-gene and J-gene trimming of TCR beta chains was associated with a missense DCLRE1C variant in a later genetic analysis, and the association was replicated in an independent cohort.

The receptor library was made with the immunoSEQ multiplex PCR assay. A mixture of 60 forward primers for TCR Vbeta segments and 13 reverse primers for TCR Jbeta segments was used in the multiplex PCR. The CDR3 region of rearranged TCR beta genes was amplified from genomic DNA with a multiplex PCR assay. The Illumina HiSeq System was used to sequence the amplified TCR beta libraries as 87-base-pair reads. The study's own analysis went as follows. A later analysis counted some 80 million unique TCR beta chains across the 640 or so repertoires, and roughly 9.9 million of these chains were shared by at least two donors. A nearest-neighbor algorithm error-corrected the raw reads and collapsed the reads into unique sequences, merging closely related sequences to remove PCR and sequencing errors. V, D and J gene segments were assigned by aligning CDR3 sequences to IMGT reference sequences. For a sequence to be retained, a match of at least six nucleotides to both a V gene segment and a J gene segment was required. A rearrangement was called productive if the CDR3 had no stop codons and remained in frame with V and J, and every other rearrangement was called non-productive. CDR3 was defined according to IMGT convention as the region running from the second conserved V-encoded cysteine to the conserved J-encoded phenylalanine. In an earlier analysis of more than 550 of the donors, sequences lacking an unambiguous match to a single V gene segment were excluded. An earlier analysis of roughly 590 of the donors called V segments functional above 56.7% productive rearrangements and segregating when the between-donor standard deviation exceeded 5%. A statistical classification framework was built to diagnose cytomegalovirus status from the catalog of TCR beta chain sequences. In a later analysis, TCR nucleotide sequences were compared against IMGT/GENE-DB human TR gene sequences so that V and J genes could be assigned. In a later analysis, CDR3 sequences and most-parsimonious VDJ recombination scenarios were assigned using the TCRdist pipeline. In a later analysis, each TCR beta chain was defined by its CDR3 amino acid sequence together with its V-gene family, and reads without a unique V-gene family were excluded. To address suspected cross-contamination and a sequencing artifact, a later analysis removed roughly 640 highly shared, low-generation-probability nucleotide sequences. For each public chain, a later analysis derived a clonal expansion index from normalized ranks of inferred template counts within each repertoire. Generation probabilities in a later analysis came from a VDJ recombination model fitted to out-of-frame rearrangements, and those results were checked against IGoR. A later analysis scored TCR-TCR, TCR-HLA and TCR-CMV co-occurrence with hypergeometric tests, applying a repertoire-size bias correction to TCR pairs. To estimate false discovery rates, a later analysis permuted the HLA or CMV assignments 20 times. In a later analysis, co-occurring TCRs were grouped using DBSCAN, with TCRdist sequence similarity added in when clustering inside HLA-allele-positive subsets. For co-occurrence clustering, repertoires with fewer than 30,000 or more than 120,000 public chains were excluded, along with roughly 5 repertoires with anomalous nucleotide sharing. TCRdb's version of the immuneACCESS table is confined to in-frame rearrangements and falls short of the full clone set. An unresolved V gene accounts for under half of the shortfall where checked; the remainder is of unknown origin. V, J and clone size were drawn from that table, and D and trimming were deduced from the DNA. Counted in this sample were 75,000 to 90,000 clones; around 84% of them appeared once. The top ten constitute around 4.2% of the sample.

The CDR3 sequence holds 14 residues, the cysteine and phenylalanine included. Only the CDR3 DNA is retained, 42 bases long and in frame from the first base. Reading the germline V gene gives CDR1 MNHNS and CDR2 SASEGT. V loses 2 bases of germline sequence and J loses 6 bases, and the interval between the two ends is 11 bases. The cohort comprised 710 or so healthy bone marrow donors. All cohort members were sampled while nominally healthy, although unrecorded immune exposures were likely present. The donor was CMV seronegative and was included in the group of several hundred seronegative cohort members. A peripheral blood sample was collected from each donor, and TCR beta sequencing was performed on peripheral blood mononuclear cells. The Qiagen DNeasy Blood Extraction Kit was used to extract genomic DNA from the blood cell samples. With regard to this clone: The antigen it binds to is not known. No base-level quality is on record; no much larger clone is a single base apart.

The receptor's source is a man aged 40-50 years in good health and CMV-seronegative. Sequencing used PBMCs. This receptor chain uses TRBV6-1 and TRBJ2-1, with TRBD1 tentatively as D gene (6 bases match). The base sequence is TGTGCCAGCAGTGAATTAGACAGGCGCAATGAGCAGTTCTTC. The resulting protein is CASSELDRRNEQFF.